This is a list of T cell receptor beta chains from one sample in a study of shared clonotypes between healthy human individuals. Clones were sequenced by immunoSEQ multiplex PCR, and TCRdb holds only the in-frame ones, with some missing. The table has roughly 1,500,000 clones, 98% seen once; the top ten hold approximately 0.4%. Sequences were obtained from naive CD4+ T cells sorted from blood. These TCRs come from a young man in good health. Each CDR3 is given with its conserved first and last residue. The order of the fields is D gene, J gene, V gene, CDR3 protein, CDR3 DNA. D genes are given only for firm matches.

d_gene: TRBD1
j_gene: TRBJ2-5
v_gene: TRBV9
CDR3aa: CASSAHQGAVGETQYF
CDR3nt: TGTGCCAGCAGCGCACATCAGGGGGCGGTTGGGGAGACCCAGTACTTC

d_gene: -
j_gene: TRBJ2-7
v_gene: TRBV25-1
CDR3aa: CASSDPAAFSYEQYF
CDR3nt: TGTGCCAGCAGTGATCCCGCGGCGTTCTCCTACGAGCAGTACTTC

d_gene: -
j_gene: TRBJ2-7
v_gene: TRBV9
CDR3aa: CASSVAVGDYEQYF
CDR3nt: TGTGCCAGCAGCGTAGCTGTGGGGGACTACGAGCAGTACTTC

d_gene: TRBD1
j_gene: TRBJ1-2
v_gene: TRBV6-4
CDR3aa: CASSTGDRGLGRYGYTF
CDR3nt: TGTGCCAGCAGTACCGGAGACAGGGGGCTGGGTCGGTATGGCTACACCTTC

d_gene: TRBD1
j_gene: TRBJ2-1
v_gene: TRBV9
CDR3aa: CASSAAQGLYNEQFF
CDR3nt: TGTGCCAGCAGCGCCGCACAGGGGCTCTACAATGAGCAGTTCTTC

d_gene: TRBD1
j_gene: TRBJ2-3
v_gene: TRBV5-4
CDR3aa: CASSSGRDSGRPTDTQYF
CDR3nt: TGTGCCAGCAGCTCAGGACGGGACAGCGGACGCCCCACAGATACGCAGTATTTT

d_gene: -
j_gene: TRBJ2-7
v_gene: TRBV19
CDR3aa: CASSGTGGRLSYEQYF
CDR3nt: TGTGCCAGTAGTGGAACGGGGGGCAGGCTCTCCTACGAGCAGTACTTC

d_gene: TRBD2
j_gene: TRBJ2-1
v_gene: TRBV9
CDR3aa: CASSVDASGFRDEQFF
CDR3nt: TGTGCCAGCAGCGTAGATGCTAGCGGGTTTCGCGATGAGCAGTTCTTC

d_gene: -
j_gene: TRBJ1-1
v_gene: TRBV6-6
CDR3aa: CASSTPPTVGSEAFF
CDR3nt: TGTGCCAGCAGCACCCCGCCGACAGTTGGGTCTGAAGCTTTCTTT

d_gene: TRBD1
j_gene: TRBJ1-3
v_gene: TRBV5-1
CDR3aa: CASSLGTEKSGNTIYF
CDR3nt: TGCGCCAGCAGCTTAGGGACAGAAAAATCTGGAAACACCATATATTTT

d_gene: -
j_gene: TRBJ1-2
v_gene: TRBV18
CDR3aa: CASSAKGGPDNYGYTF
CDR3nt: TGTGCCAGCTCAGCCAAGGGAGGGCCGGACAACTATGGCTACACCTTC

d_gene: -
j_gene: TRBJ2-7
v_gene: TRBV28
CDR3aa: CASSFRGSSYEQYF
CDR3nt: TGTGCCAGCAGTTTCCGGGGGTCATCCTACGAGCAGTACTTC